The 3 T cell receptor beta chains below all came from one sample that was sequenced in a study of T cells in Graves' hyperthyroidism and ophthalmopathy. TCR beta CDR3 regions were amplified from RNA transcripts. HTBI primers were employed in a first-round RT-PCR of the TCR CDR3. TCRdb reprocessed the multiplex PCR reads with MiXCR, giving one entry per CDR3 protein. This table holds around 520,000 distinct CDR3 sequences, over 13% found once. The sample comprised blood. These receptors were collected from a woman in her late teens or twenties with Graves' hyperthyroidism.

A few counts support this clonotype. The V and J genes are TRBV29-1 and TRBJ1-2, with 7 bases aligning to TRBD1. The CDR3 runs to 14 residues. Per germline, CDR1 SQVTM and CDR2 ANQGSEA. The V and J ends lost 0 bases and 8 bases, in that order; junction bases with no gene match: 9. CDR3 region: CSVEEGGQTMGYTF. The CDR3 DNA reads TGCAGCGTTGAAGAAGGGGGACAGACTATGGGCTACACCTTC.

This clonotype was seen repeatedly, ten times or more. The DNA of the CDR3 is TGCGCCAGCAGGTATGGGTTCAATGAGCAGTTCTTC. Amino acid sequence: CASRYGFNEQFF. V usage is TRBV5-1 and J usage is TRBJ2-1; D gene uncertain. With 5 bases removed from V and 6 bases from J, the gap between germline ends came to 9 bases. The CDR3 extends over 12 amino acids. CDR1 and CDR2 (germline): SGHRS, YFSETQ.

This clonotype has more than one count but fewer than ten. CDR3 in amino acids: CASSVKGQSVKNIQYF. DNA of the CDR3: TGTGCCAGCAGCGTCAAGGGACAGAGCGTCAAAAACATTCAGTACTTC. The rearrangement links TRBV6-2 or TRBV6-3 to TRBJ2-4, with 7 bases fitting TRBD1. V trimming: 6 bases; J trimming: 3 bases; junction bases outside the gene matches: 11. The germline V gene has CDR1 MNHEY and CDR2 SVGEGT. The CDR3 has 16 amino acids.